One TCR beta chain is described in this entry. In the original analysis: Counts of nucleated cells, estimated from reference gene primer amplification, were obtained. Only in-frame clones appear in the TCRdb table, and some are missing; sequencing was by immunoSEQ multiplex PCR. V and J calls and clone size follow that table, whereas D and trimming were derived from the DNA. Found here are around 290,000 clones, roughly 90% of them singletons; the top ten hold around 2.2%. The sample comes from a study of blood T cell repertoires in COVID-19. Whole-study context: The United States, Italy and Spain supplied acute and convalescent COVID-19 samples.

The CDR3 sequence is 16 residues long. Trimming removed 4 bases at V and 0 bases at J, with 13 bases between. Germline V gene lookup returns CDR1 LNHDA and CDR2 SQIVND (reference sequence). The receptor was derived from a woman in her thirties with COVID-19, enrolled during active disease. The material sequenced was peripheral blood. This rearrangement joins TRBV19 to TRBJ1-5; D remains ambiguous. CDR3 region: CASSTSGLGSNQPQHF. In nucleotides, the CDR3 is TGTGCCAGTAGTACAAGCGGGCTTGGTAGCAATCAGCCCCAGCATTTT.